This entry features one TCR beta chain sequence. The antigen remains undetermined. These data come from a study of shared clonotypes between healthy human individuals. Study at large: Plates per donor: three CD4 naive, three CD4 memory, two CD8 naive, one CD8 memory. Study-wide results and limits: For naive CD4 cells, approximately 4.8% of clonotypes were shared across a handful of donors. It was expected that sequencing depth would affect clonotype sharing among donors. Researchers sampled blood only, noting tissue repertoires likely differ.

Clones were read by immunoSEQ multiplex PCR, and TCRdb kept only the in-frame ones, dropping some. The data contain roughly 2.5 million clones, approximately 92% of them singletons. Germline V gene lookup returns CDR1 MNHEY and CDR2 SVGAGI. V shed 6 bases and J shed 6 bases, with 21 bases lying between them. The CDR3 contains 15 residues. This receptor was obtained from a man younger than 35 in good health. The sample was naive CD4+ T cells sorted from blood. Subset reported: CD45RA+ positively selected. The chain combines TRBV6-5 with TRBJ2-7, with unresolved D. CDR3 amino acids: CASSIGSKLIVEQYF. The CDR3 DNA follows: TGTGCCAGCAGCATTGGATCTAAACTTATCGTCGAGCAGTACTTC.